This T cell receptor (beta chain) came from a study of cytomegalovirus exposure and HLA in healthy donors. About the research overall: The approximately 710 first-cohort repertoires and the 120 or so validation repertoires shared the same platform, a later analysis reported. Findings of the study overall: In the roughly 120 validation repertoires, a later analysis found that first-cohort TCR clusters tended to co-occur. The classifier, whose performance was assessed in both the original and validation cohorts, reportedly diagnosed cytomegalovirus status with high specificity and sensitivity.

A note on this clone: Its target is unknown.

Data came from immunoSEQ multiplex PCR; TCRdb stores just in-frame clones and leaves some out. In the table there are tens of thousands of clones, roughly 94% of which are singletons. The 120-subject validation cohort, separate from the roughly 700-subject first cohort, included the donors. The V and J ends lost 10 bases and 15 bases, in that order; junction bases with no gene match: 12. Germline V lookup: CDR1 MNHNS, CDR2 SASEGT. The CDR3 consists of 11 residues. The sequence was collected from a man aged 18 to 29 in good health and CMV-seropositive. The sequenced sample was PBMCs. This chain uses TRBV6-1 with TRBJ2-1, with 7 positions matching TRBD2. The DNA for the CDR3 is TGTGCCACTAGGACTAGGACGTGGCCGTTCTTC. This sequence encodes CATRTRTWPFF.